The clone carrying this TCR beta chain was counted a single time. Antigen specificity is unknown. The data stem from a study of PD-1 blockade in classical Hodgkin lymphoma. Study-wide results and caveats: CD4+ TCR diversity, unlike CD8+, climbed significantly by C4D1. Newly diagnosed and completely responding patients shared comparable baseline diversity. Baseline TCR diversity was reportedly lower in newly diagnosed patients than healthy donors.

Brentuximab vedotin exposure varied among the patients, all of whom had relapsed after autologous stem cell transplantation. Germline V gene lookup returns CDR1 LNHDA and CDR2 SQIVND (reference sequence). This CDR3 contains 14 residues. Trimming took off 2 bases at V and 8 bases at J, with 15 bases between the two ends. The assay was immunoSEQ multiplex PCR, and TCRdb's table has in-frame clones only and misses some. The sample has 20,000 to 25,000 clones, roughly 80% seen once. This receptor was taken from a human donor with classical Hodgkin lymphoma. The chain employs TRBV19 and TRBJ1-2, with D maybe TRBD1 (5 bases). Sequenced material: peripheral blood mononuclear cells (PBMCs), taken before the second cycle of nivolumab. CDR3 loop: CASSIQGRARGYTF. For the CDR3, the DNA is TGTGCCAGTAGTATACAGGGACGGGCACGGGGCTACACCTTC.